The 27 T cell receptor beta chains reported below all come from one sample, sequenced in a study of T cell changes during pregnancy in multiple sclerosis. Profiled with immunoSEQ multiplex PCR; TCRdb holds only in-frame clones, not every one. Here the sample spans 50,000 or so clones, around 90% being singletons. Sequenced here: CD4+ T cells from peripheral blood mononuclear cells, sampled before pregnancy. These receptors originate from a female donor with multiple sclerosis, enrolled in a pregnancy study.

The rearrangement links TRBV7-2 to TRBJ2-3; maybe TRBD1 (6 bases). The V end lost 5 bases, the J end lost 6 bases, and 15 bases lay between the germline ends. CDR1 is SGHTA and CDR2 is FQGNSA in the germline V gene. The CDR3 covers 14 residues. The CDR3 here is CASSHDRLSDTQYF. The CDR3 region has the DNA TGTGCCAGCAGCCATGACAGGTTATCCGATACGCAGTATTTT. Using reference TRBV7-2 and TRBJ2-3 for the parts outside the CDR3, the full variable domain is GAGVSQSPSNKVTEKGKDVELRCDPISGHTALYWYRQSLGQGLEFLIYFQGNSAPDKSGLPSDRFSAERTGGSVSTLTIQRTQQEDSAVYLCASSHDRLSDTQYFGPGTRLTVL.

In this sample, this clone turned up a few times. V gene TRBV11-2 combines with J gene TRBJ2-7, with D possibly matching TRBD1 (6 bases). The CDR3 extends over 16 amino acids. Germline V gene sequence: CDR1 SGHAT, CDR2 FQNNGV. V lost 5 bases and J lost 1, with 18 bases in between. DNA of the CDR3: TGTGCCAGCAGCCCGCCGACAGGATCTCTTTCCTACGAGCAGTACTTC. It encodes CASSPPTGSLSYEQYF.

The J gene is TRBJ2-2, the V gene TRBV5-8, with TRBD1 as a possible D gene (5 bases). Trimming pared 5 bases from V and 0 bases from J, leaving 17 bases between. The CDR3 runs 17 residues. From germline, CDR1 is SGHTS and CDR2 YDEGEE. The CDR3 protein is CASSQHGHAANTGELFF. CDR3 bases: TGTGCCAGCAGTCAGCATGGACACGCCGCGAACACCGGGGAGCTGTTTTTT.

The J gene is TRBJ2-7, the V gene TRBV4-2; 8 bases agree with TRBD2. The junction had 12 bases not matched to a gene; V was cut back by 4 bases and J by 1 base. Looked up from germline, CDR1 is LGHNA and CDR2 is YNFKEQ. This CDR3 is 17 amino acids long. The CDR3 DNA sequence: TGTGCCAGCAGCCCTTCTGGGAGCGGGAGAAATTCCTACGAGCAGTACTTC. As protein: CASSPSGSGRNSYEQYF.

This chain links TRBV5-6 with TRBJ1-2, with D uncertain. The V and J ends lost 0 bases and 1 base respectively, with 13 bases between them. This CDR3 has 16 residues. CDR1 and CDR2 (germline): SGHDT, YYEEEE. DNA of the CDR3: TGTGCCAGCAGCTTGGAGCGACTCAGCAGTAACTATGGCTACACCTTC. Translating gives CASSLERLSSNYGYTF. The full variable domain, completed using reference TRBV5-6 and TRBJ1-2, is DAGVTQSPTHLIKTRGQQVTLRCSPKSGHDTVSWYQQALGQGPQFIFQYYEEEERQRGNFPDRFSGHQFPNYSSELNVNALLLGDSALYLCASSLERLSSNYGYTFGSGTRLTVV.

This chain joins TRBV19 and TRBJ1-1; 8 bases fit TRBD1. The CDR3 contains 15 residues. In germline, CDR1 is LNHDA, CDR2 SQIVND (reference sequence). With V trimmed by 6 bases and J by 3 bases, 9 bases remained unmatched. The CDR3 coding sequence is TGTGCCAGTAGAGGTGACAGGGGACGGTACACTGAAGCTTTCTTT. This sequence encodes CASRGDRGRYTEAFF.

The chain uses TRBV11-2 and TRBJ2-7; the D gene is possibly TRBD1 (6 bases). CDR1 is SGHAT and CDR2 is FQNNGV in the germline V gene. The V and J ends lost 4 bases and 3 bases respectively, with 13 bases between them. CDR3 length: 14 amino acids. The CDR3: CASSSPQGYYEQYF. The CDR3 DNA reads TGTGCCAGCAGCTCCCCACAGGGATACTACGAGCAGTACTTC.

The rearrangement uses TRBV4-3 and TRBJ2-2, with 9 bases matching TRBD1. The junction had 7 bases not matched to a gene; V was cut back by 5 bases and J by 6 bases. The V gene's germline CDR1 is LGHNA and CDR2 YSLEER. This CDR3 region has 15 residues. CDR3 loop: CASSDTGGNSGELFF. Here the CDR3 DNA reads TGCGCCAGCAGCGACACAGGGGGCAACTCCGGGGAGCTGTTTTTT.

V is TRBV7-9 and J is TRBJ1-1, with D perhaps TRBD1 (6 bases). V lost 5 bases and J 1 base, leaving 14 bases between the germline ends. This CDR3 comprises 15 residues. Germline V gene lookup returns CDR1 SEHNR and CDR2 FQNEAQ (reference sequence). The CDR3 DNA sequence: TGTGCCAGCAGCCCCAGGGACAATAGGAACACTGAAGCTTTCTTT. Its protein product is CASSPRDNRNTEAFF.

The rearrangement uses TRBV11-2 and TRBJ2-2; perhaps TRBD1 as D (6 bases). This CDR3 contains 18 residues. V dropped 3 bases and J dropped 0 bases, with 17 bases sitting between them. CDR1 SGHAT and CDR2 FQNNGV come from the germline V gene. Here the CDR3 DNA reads TGTGCCAGCAGCTTTAATGGGGGACACTTAACGAACACCGGGGAGCTGTTTTTT. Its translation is CASSFNGGHLTNTGELFF.

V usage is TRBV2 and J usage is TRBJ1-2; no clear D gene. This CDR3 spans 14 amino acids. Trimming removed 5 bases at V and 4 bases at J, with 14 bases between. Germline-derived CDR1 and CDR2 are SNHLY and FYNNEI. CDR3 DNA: TGTGCCAGCAGTAACGACCGGGTGACCTATGGCTACACCTTC. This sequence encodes CASSNDRVTYGYTF. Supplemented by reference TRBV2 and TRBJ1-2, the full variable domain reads EPEVTQTPSHQVTQMGQEVILRCVPISNHLYFYWYRQILGQKVEFLVSFYNNEISEKSEIFDDQFSVERPDGSNFTLKIRSTKLEDSAMYFCASSNDRVTYGYTFGSGTRLTVV.

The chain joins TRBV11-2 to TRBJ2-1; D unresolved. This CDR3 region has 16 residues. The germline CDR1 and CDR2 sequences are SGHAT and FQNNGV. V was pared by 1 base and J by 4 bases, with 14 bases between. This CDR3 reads CASSLAQSLGYNEQFF. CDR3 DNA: TGTGCCAGCAGCTTAGCACAGTCCTTAGGATACAATGAGCAGTTCTTC.

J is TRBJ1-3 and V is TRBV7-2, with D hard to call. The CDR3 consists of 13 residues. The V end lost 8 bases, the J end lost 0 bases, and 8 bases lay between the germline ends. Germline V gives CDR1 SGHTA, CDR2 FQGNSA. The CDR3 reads CASGAYSGNTIYF. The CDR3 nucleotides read TGTGCCAGCGGTGCCTACTCTGGAAACACCATATATTTT.

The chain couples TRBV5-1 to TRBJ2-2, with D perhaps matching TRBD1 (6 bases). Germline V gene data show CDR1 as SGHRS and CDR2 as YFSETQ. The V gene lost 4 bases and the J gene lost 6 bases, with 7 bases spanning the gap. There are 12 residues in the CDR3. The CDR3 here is CASSAGAGELFF. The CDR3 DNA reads TGCGCCAGCAGCGCAGGGGCCGGGGAGCTGTTTTTT.

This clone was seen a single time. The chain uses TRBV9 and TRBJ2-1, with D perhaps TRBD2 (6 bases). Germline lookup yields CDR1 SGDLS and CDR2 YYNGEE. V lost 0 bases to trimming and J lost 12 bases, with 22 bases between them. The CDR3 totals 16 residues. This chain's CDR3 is CASSVGPPEGRKLQFF. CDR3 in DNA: TGTGCCAGCAGCGTAGGCCCTCCGGAGGGAAGGAAGTTGCAGTTCTTC.

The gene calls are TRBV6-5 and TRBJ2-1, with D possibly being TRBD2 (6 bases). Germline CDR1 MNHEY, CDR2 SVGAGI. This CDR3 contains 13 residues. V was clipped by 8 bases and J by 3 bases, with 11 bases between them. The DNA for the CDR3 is TGTGCCAGCCGCGGGGACGGCTACAATGAGCAGTTCTTC. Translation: CASRGDGYNEQFF.

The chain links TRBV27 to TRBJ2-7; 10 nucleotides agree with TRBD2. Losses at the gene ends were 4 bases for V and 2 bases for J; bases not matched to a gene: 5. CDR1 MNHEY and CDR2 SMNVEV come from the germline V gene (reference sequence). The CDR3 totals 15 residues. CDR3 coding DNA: TGTGCCAGCAGTTATCAGCGGGAGGGCCCCTACGAGCAGTACTTC. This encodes CASSYQREGPYEQYF.

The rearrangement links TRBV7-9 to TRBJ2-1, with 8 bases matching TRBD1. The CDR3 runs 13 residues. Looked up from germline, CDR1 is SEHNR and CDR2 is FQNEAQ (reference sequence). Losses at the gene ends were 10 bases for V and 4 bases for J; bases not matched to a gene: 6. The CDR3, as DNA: TGTGCCATTTGGACAGGGATATACAATGAGCAGTTCTTC. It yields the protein CAIWTGIYNEQFF.

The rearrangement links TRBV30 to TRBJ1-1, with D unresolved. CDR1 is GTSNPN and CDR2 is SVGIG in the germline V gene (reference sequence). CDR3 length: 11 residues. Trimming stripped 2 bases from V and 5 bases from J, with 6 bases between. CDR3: CAWSYGTEAFF. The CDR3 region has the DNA TGTGCCTGGAGTTACGGGACTGAAGCTTTCTTT.

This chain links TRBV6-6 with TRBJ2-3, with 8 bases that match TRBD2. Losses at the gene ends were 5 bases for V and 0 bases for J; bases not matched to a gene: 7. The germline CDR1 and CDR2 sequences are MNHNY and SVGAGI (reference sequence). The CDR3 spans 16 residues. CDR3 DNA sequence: TGTGCCAGCAGTCCCCTTGGCGGGGGGAGCACAGATACGCAGTATTTT. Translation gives CASSPLGGGSTDTQYF.

The CDR3 spells CASSGRQGGTGELFF. The CDR3 nucleotides read TGTGCCAGCTCAGGCCGACAGGGTGGTACCGGGGAGCTGTTTTTT. This rearrangement joins TRBV18 to TRBJ2-2; 7 positions match TRBD1. Germline V gene sequence: CDR1 KGHSH, CDR2 LQKENI. CDR3 length: 15 amino acids. The J segment lost 5 bases and the V segment lost 5 bases, leaving 8 bases of the junction unmatched.

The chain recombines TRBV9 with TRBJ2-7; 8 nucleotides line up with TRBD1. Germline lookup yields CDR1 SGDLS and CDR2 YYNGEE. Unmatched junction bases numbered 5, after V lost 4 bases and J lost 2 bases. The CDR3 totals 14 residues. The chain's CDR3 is CASSLAQGAYEQYF. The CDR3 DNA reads TGTGCCAGCAGCTTGGCACAGGGGGCCTACGAGCAGTACTTC. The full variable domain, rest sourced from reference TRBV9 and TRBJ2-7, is DSGVTQTPKHLITATGQRVTLRCSPRSGDLSVYWYQQSLDQGLQFLIQYYNGEERAKGNILERFSAQQFPDLHSELNLSSLELGDSALYFCASSLAQGAYEQYFGPGTRLTVT.

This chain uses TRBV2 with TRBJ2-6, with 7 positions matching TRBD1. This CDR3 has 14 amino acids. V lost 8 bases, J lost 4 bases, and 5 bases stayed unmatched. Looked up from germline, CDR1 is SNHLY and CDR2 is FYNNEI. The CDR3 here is CASGDSSGANVLTF. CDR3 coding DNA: TGTGCCAGCGGGGACAGCTCCGGGGCCAACGTCCTGACTTTC.

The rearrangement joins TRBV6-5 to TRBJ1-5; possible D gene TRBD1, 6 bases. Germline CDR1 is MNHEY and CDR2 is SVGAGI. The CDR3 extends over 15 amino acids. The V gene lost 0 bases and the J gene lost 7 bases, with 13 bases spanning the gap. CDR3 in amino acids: CASSYSIGGEQPQHF. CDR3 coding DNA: TGTGCCAGCAGTTACTCGATTGGGGGCGAGCAGCCCCAGCATTTT.

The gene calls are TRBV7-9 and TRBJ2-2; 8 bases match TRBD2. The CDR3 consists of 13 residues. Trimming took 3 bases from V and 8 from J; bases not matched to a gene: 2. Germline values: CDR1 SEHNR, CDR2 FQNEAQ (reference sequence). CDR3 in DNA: TGTGCCAGCAGCTTTAGCGGGATTGGGGAGCTGTTTTTT. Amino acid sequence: CASSFSGIGELFF.

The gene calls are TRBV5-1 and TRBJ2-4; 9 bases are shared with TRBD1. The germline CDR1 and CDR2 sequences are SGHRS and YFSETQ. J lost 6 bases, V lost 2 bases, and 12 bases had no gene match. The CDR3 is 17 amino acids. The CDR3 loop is CASSFHPGTGLGNIQYF. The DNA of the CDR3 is TGCGCCAGCAGCTTTCACCCCGGGACAGGGTTAGGAAACATTCAGTACTTC.

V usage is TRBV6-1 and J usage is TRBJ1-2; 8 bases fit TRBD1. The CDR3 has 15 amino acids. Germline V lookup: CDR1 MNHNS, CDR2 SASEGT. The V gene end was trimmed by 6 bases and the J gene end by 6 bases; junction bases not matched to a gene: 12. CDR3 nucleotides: TGTGCCAGCAGGGCTCGGACAGGGAACCGGAATGGCTACACCTTC. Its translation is CASRARTGNRNGYTF.